The rows below give T cell receptor beta chains drawn from one sample of a study of blood T cells in healthy people across ages. MiXCR was run by TCRdb on the 5' RACE reads, yielding one entry per CDR3 protein. The table lists over 1,300,000 distinct CDR3 sequences, around 59% of them singletons. Material for sequencing was blood. The source of these receptors is a man younger than 35 in good health. Each CDR3 is given with its conserved first and last residue. Each record gives: clone size, D gene, J gene, V gene, CDR3 DNA, CDR3 protein. The D gene is left open where the match is weak. Clone sizes are given selectively: once, few, many, or a class where the clone is expanded.

clone size: .
D gene: TRBD2
J gene: TRBJ2-1
V gene: TRBV6-5
CDR3 DNA: TGTGCCAGCAGGTCCCTCGGACTAGCCGGCGAGCAGTTCTTC
CDR3 protein: CASRSLGLAGEQFF

clone size: few
D gene: TRBD1
J gene: TRBJ2-5
V gene: TRBV12-3/TRBV12-4
CDR3 DNA: TGTGCCAGCAGTTTAAGGGACAGGCAGTACTTC
CDR3 protein: CASSLRDRQYF

clone size: few
D gene: .
J gene: TRBJ2-6
V gene: TRBV21-1
CDR3 DNA: TGCCACCCTCTTAGATCTGGGGCCAACGTCCTGACTTTC
CDR3 protein: CHPLRSGANVLTF

clone size: .
D gene: TRBD1
J gene: TRBJ2-3
V gene: TRBV3-1
CDR3 DNA: TGTGCCAGCAGCCCTTTTCGAGGGGGCTTCACAGATACGCAGTATTTT
CDR3 protein: CASSPFRGGFTDTQYF

clone size: .
D gene: TRBD1
J gene: TRBJ2-4
V gene: TRBV4-3
CDR3 DNA: TGCGCCAGCAGCCCCGGGACAGTAAACATTCAGTACTTC
CDR3 protein: CASSPGTVNIQYF

clone size: many
D gene: .
J gene: TRBJ2-1
V gene: TRBV11-2
CDR3 DNA: TGTGCCAGCAGCCCGGGGTTATCCTACAATGAGCAGTTCTTC
CDR3 protein: CASSPGLSYNEQFF

clone size: .
D gene: .
J gene: TRBJ2-3
V gene: TRBV2
CDR3 DNA: TGTGCCAGCATAGCGCACACAGATACGCAGTATTTT
CDR3 protein: CASIAHTDTQYF

clone size: .
D gene: .
J gene: TRBJ2-5
V gene: TRBV2
CDR3 DNA: TGTGCCAGCAGTGAACGTGAACTAGAGACCCAGTACTTC
CDR3 protein: CASSERELETQYF

clone size: .
D gene: .
J gene: TRBJ1-3
V gene: TRBV21-1
CDR3 DNA: TGTGCCAGCAGCAAAGTTGGCAGGAGACTTTTTTTTGGAAACACCATATATTTT
CDR3 protein: CASSKVGRRLFFGNTIYF

clone size: .
D gene: TRBD2
J gene: TRBJ2-1
V gene: TRBV7-9
CDR3 DNA: TGTGCCAGCAGCTCCCGCAGCGGGAGAACCTACAATGAGCAGTTCTTC
CDR3 protein: CASSSRSGRTYNEQFF

clone size: .
D gene: TRBD1
J gene: TRBJ1-6
V gene: TRBV7-7
CDR3 DNA: TGTGCCAGCAGCGCGGGGACAGGGGACAATTCACCCCTCCACTTT
CDR3 protein: CASSAGTGDNSPLHF

clone size: .
D gene: TRBD1
J gene: TRBJ2-6
V gene: TRBV29-1
CDR3 DNA: TGCAGCGCATCGGACAGGGGGGGGTCCTCTGGGGCCAACGTCCTGACTTTC
CDR3 protein: CSASDRGGSSGANVLTF

clone size: .
D gene: .
J gene: TRBJ2-7
V gene: TRBV10-2
CDR3 DNA: TGCGCCAGCAGTGATCATGACAGGCCGCTGGACGAGCAGTACTTC
CDR3 protein: CASSDHDRPLDEQYF

clone size: .
D gene: .
J gene: TRBJ2-7
V gene: TRBV4-3
CDR3 DNA: TGCGCCAGCAGCCAAGAATTTGGTGGGGTGTACAGTACCGAGCAGTACTTC
CDR3 protein: CASSQEFGGVYSTEQYF

clone size: few
D gene: .
J gene: TRBJ2-4
V gene: TRBV6-6
CDR3 DNA: TGTGCCAGCAGTTACTCAAGTAAAAACATTCAGTACTTC
CDR3 protein: CASSYSSKNIQYF

clone size: .
D gene: .
J gene: TRBJ2-3
V gene: TRBV6-5
CDR3 DNA: TGTGCCAGCAGACGTATGTCTCTTTCAGATACGCAGTATTTT
CDR3 protein: CASRRMSLSDTQYF

clone size: few
D gene: .
J gene: TRBJ1-1
V gene: TRBV25-1
CDR3 DNA: TGTGCCAGCAGTGTGAAGGTGAACACTGAAGCTTTCTTT
CDR3 protein: CASSVKVNTEAFF

clone size: .
D gene: .
J gene: TRBJ1-1
V gene: TRBV14
CDR3 DNA: TGTGCCAGCAGCCAAGACGGGACCAGATTCCTGCGTTTCTTT
CDR3 protein: CASSQDGTRFLRFF

clone size: .
D gene: .
J gene: TRBJ2-1
V gene: TRBV7-8
CDR3 DNA: TGTGCCAGCAGCTTAGGGACAGTCCCCCCTCACAATGAGCAGTTCTTC
CDR3 protein: CASSLGTVPPHNEQFF

clone size: .
D gene: .
J gene: TRBJ2-7
V gene: TRBV7-9
CDR3 DNA: TGTGCCAGCAGCTGGGGGCCGGTCTCCTACGAGCAGTACTTC
CDR3 protein: CASSWGPVSYEQYF

clone size: few
D gene: .
J gene: TRBJ2-1
V gene: TRBV5-1
CDR3 DNA: TGCGCCAGCAGCTTGGGTCAGGGGATACACAATGAGCAGTTCTTC
CDR3 protein: CASSLGQGIHNEQFF

clone size: many
D gene: .
J gene: TRBJ2-6
V gene: TRBV15
CDR3 DNA: TGTGCCACCAGCAGAGGTTCCGGCTCTGGGGCCAACGTCCTGACTTTC
CDR3 protein: CATSRGSGSGANVLTF

clone size: .
D gene: .
J gene: TRBJ1-1
V gene: TRBV5-4
CDR3 DNA: TGTGCCAGCAGCCCCCCGGGGGTGGCAGGGAGGACTGAAGCTTTCTTT
CDR3 protein: CASSPPGVAGRTEAFF

clone size: .
D gene: TRBD2
J gene: TRBJ2-7
V gene: TRBV4-1
CDR3 DNA: TGCGCCAGCAGCCAAGGGGCGGCGGGAGGCCTTCCTCGCGAGCAGTACTTC
CDR3 protein: CASSQGAAGGLPREQYF

clone size: .
D gene: TRBD2
J gene: TRBJ2-7
V gene: TRBV12-3/TRBV12-4
CDR3 DNA: TGTGCCAGCAGACTAAGTAGCGGGACCACCTACGAGCAGTACTTC
CDR3 protein: CASRLSSGTTYEQYF

clone size: .
D gene: .
J gene: TRBJ2-1
V gene: TRBV6-4
CDR3 DNA: TGTGCCAGCAGTGATTCCGGAGGGGGATTAGATGAGCAGTTCTTC
CDR3 protein: CASSDSGGGLDEQFF

clone size: .
D gene: .
J gene: TRBJ1-1
V gene: TRBV4-1
CDR3 DNA: TGCGCCAGCAGCCAAGGGGTTATTTCGGGAACTGAAGCTTTCTTT
CDR3 protein: CASSQGVISGTEAFF

clone size: .
D gene: .
J gene: TRBJ2-7
V gene: TRBV30
CDR3 DNA: TGTGCCTGGAGTGTGGACGCTTCCTACGAGCAGTACTTC
CDR3 protein: CAWSVDASYEQYF

clone size: .
D gene: .
J gene: TRBJ2-1
V gene: TRBV12-3/TRBV12-4
CDR3 DNA: TGTGCCAGCAGTTTTACCCATGTAACCAATGAGCAGTTCTTC
CDR3 protein: CASSFTHVTNEQFF

clone size: .
D gene: .
J gene: TRBJ2-1
V gene: TRBV6-5
CDR3 DNA: TGTGCCACCGCCACCAGAACAGCGGACTACAATGAGCAGTTCTTC
CDR3 protein: CATATRTADYNEQFF

clone size: .
D gene: .
J gene: TRBJ2-3
V gene: TRBV12-3/TRBV12-4
CDR3 DNA: TGTGCCAGCGGTTTTAGCTATCGCACAGATACGCAGTATTTT
CDR3 protein: CASGFSYRTDTQYF

clone size: .
D gene: .
J gene: TRBJ2-7
V gene: TRBV6-1
CDR3 DNA: TGTGTCAGCAGTGAACGGGATCCTACCTACGAGCAGTACTTC
CDR3 protein: CVSSERDPTYEQYF

clone size: .
D gene: .
J gene: TRBJ2-1
V gene: TRBV28
CDR3 DNA: TGTGCCAGCAGGATCTCAGTAAACAATGAGCAGTTCTTC
CDR3 protein: CASRISVNNEQFF

clone size: few
D gene: .
J gene: TRBJ2-7
V gene: TRBV6-5
CDR3 DNA: TGTGCCAGCAGTTACAATGCAGATGCCGCCGAGCAGTACTTC
CDR3 protein: CASSYNADAAEQYF

clone size: few
D gene: TRBD2
J gene: TRBJ2-2
V gene: TRBV4-2
CDR3 DNA: TGTGCCAGCAGCCAAGAGGGGCTAGCGGGTTCGAACACCGGGGAGCTGTTTTTT
CDR3 protein: CASSQEGLAGSNTGELFF

clone size: few
D gene: TRBD2
J gene: TRBJ2-3
V gene: TRBV4-3
CDR3 DNA: TGCGCCAGCAGCCAAGATCTGGCTAGCGGGCGACCAGATACGCAGTATTTT
CDR3 protein: CASSQDLASGRPDTQYF

clone size: .
D gene: .
J gene: TRBJ1-5
V gene: TRBV6-2/TRBV6-3
CDR3 DNA: TGTGCCAGCAGTTACTCAACAGGGAACAATCAGCCCCAGCATTTT
CDR3 protein: CASSYSTGNNQPQHF

clone size: .
D gene: TRBD2
J gene: TRBJ2-3
V gene: TRBV9
CDR3 DNA: TGTGCCAGCAGCCCCCAGTCTAGCGGAATCACAGATACGCAGTATTTT
CDR3 protein: CASSPQSSGITDTQYF

clone size: .
D gene: .
J gene: TRBJ1-1
V gene: TRBV7-9
CDR3 DNA: TGTGCCAGCAGCTTTGGCGCGGCGGGAAAGAACACTGAAGCTTTCTTT
CDR3 protein: CASSFGAAGKNTEAFF

clone size: .
D gene: .
J gene: TRBJ1-6
V gene: TRBV20-1
CDR3 DNA: TGCAGTGCTCCACTGGGGGGGCGCGGATATAATTCACCCCTCCACTTT
CDR3 protein: CSAPLGGRGYNSPLHF

clone size: few
D gene: TRBD2
J gene: TRBJ2-1
V gene: TRBV15
CDR3 DNA: TGTGCCACCAGCAGTGGGCGGGGGAATGAGCAGTTCTTC
CDR3 protein: CATSSGRGNEQFF

clone size: .
D gene: .
J gene: TRBJ2-4
V gene: TRBV2
CDR3 DNA: TGTGCCAGCCAGCACCCGGGACTCAGAAACATTCAGTACTTC
CDR3 protein: CASQHPGLRNIQYF

clone size: .
D gene: .
J gene: TRBJ1-2
V gene: TRBV20-1
CDR3 DNA: TGCAGTGCTAGAGTTGAGGGGGGCTACACCTTC
CDR3 protein: CSARVEGGYTF

clone size: .
D gene: TRBD1
J gene: TRBJ2-7
V gene: TRBV29-1
CDR3 DNA: TGCAGCGTTTCAGGAACAGGGGCCTTTACCTACGAGCAGTACTTC
CDR3 protein: CSVSGTGAFTYEQYF

clone size: few
D gene: .
J gene: TRBJ1-2
V gene: TRBV29-1
CDR3 DNA: TGCAGCGTTGACAAGGGAACGATCGATGGCTACACCTTC
CDR3 protein: CSVDKGTIDGYTF

clone size: .
D gene: .
J gene: TRBJ2-5
V gene: TRBV12-3/TRBV12-4
CDR3 DNA: TGTGCCAGCAGGCATACAGGGGGGGGAGAGACCCAGTACTTC
CDR3 protein: CASRHTGGGETQYF

clone size: few
D gene: TRBD2
J gene: TRBJ2-3
V gene: TRBV20-1
CDR3 DNA: TGCAGTGCCCTTAGCGGGGGAGGCACAGATACGCAGTATTTT
CDR3 protein: CSALSGGGTDTQYF

clone size: .
D gene: .
J gene: TRBJ1-4
V gene: TRBV4-1
CDR3 DNA: TGCGCCAGCAGCTCAACAGTGTCACATGAAAAACTGTTTTTT
CDR3 protein: CASSSTVSHEKLFF

clone size: .
D gene: .
J gene: TRBJ2-7
V gene: TRBV5-1
CDR3 DNA: TGCGCCAGCAGCTTGGCACAGGGTAGGACCTACGAGCAGTACTTC
CDR3 protein: CASSLAQGRTYEQYF

clone size: .
D gene: .
J gene: TRBJ2-4
V gene: TRBV4-2
CDR3 DNA: TGTGCCAGCAGCCAAGAGGAGGCCAGAAACATTCAGTACTTC
CDR3 protein: CASSQEEARNIQYF

clone size: .
D gene: TRBD1
J gene: TRBJ1-5
V gene: TRBV6-1
CDR3 DNA: TGTGCCAGCAGAGCGGGACAGGGTCATAGTCAGCCCCAGCATTTT
CDR3 protein: CASRAGQGHSQPQHF

clone size: once
D gene: .
J gene: TRBJ1-1
V gene: TRBV25-1
CDR3 DNA: TGTGCCAGCAGTGCATCAGAGTGGGCTCCCGGAGAGGTGAACACTGAAGCTTTCTTT
CDR3 protein: CASSASEWAPGEVNTEAFF

clone size: few
D gene: .
J gene: TRBJ1-2
V gene: TRBV7-9
CDR3 DNA: TGTGCCAGCAGCTTAGTGGGCAGGGCTCCGGCTCGCTACACCTTC
CDR3 protein: CASSLVGRAPARYTF

clone size: once
D gene: TRBD2
J gene: TRBJ2-3
V gene: TRBV6-2/TRBV6-3
CDR3 DNA: TGTGCCAGCATTCACTCGACTAGCACAGAAACGCAGTATTTT
CDR3 protein: CASIHSTSTETQYF

clone size: .
D gene: .
J gene: TRBJ1-1
V gene: TRBV20-1
CDR3 DNA: TGCAGTGCTACCCCACCCTGGAACACTGGAGCTTTCTTT
CDR3 protein: CSATPPWNTGAFF

clone size: .
D gene: TRBD2
J gene: TRBJ2-3
V gene: TRBV5-1
CDR3 DNA: TGCGCCAGCAGCTTGGCCGGACTAGTTGGAGATACGCAGTATTTT
CDR3 protein: CASSLAGLVGDTQYF

clone size: once
D gene: TRBD2
J gene: TRBJ2-1
V gene: TRBV7-9
CDR3 DNA: TGTGCCAGCAGCTTGGCCGGGACTAACGGTTGGGATGAGCAGTTCTTC
CDR3 protein: CASSLAGTNGWDEQFF

clone size: .
D gene: .
J gene: TRBJ1-2
V gene: TRBV20-1
CDR3 DNA: TGCAGTGCTAGGACCGGAGACGTCTATGGCTACACCTTC
CDR3 protein: CSARTGDVYGYTF

clone size: .
D gene: .
J gene: TRBJ2-7
V gene: TRBV20-1
CDR3 DNA: TGCAGTGCCGCCGCCTCAGGGGTCTCTTCCTACGAGCAGTACTTC
CDR3 protein: CSAAASGVSSYEQYF